The clone carrying this T cell receptor (beta chain) was detected many times. Amplification used 60 Vbeta primers and 13 Jbeta primers. This table comes from immunoSEQ multiplex PCR, and its TCRdb copy is limited to in-frame clones, with some not included. The sample records around 200,000 clones, about four fifths being singletons. The data stem from a study of cytomegalovirus exposure and HLA in healthy donors. Germline V gene sequence: CDR1 MDHEN, CDR2 SYDVKM. CDR3 length equals 14 residues. Trimming at V came to 6 bases and at J to 8 bases, leaving 9 bases not matched to a gene. The source is a man aged 25-45 years in good health and CMV-seropositive. V gene TRBV28 combines with J gene TRBJ2-1, with 8 positions matching TRBD2. Sequencing input: PBMCs. CDR3 sequence (DNA): TGTGCCAGCAGCTCCAGCGGGAGAGGGGATGAGCAGTTCTTC. Translation: CASSSSGRGDEQFF.